The 15 T cell receptor beta chains listed next were all sequenced from one sample in a study of identifying expanded T cells in peripheral blood. TCRdb keeps only in-frame clones here, not all; method: immunoSEQ multiplex PCR. This table holds around 60,000 clones, approximately 80% found once. Input material: blood. The receptor set was obtained from a person aged 18-70 years in good health.

The chain uses TRBV6-5 and TRBJ2-7; a possible D gene is TRBD2 (7 bases). V was clipped by 2 bases and J by 6 bases, with 17 bases between them. CDR3 size: 15 residues. Germline V gene sequence: CDR1 MNHEY, CDR2 SVGAGI. The CDR3 loop reads CASSYPGGATGEQYF. The CDR3 region has the DNA TGTGCCAGCAGTTACCCTGGGGGGGCCACGGGCGAGCAGTACTTC.

The chain uses TRBV11-2 and TRBJ2-1, with TRBD2 matching 12 bases. The germline V gene encodes CDR1 SGHAT and CDR2 FQNNGV. Germline trimming cut 5 bases from V and 13 bases from J; bases unmatched to any gene: 9. The CDR3 is made up of 14 amino acids. The CDR3: CASSPSGGAFAQFF. CDR3 coding DNA: TGTGCCAGCAGCCCTAGCGGGGGGGCCTTTGCCCAGTTCTTC. The full variable domain, its missing parts supplied by reference TRBV11-2 and TRBJ2-1, is EAGVAQSPRYKIIEKRQSVAFWCNPISGHATLYWYQQILGQGPKLLIQFQNNGVVDDSQLPKDRFSAERLKGVDSTLKIQPAKLEDSAVYLCASSPSGGAFAQFFGPGTRLTVL.

The chain joins TRBV11-2 to TRBJ2-2; 12 nucleotides line up with TRBD2. The CDR3 has 17 residues. Germline values: CDR1 SGHAT, CDR2 FQNNGV. V lost 1 base and J lost 0; bases outside the gene matches: 0. The DNA of the CDR3 is TGTGCCAGCAGCTTAGGACTAGCGGGAGCGAACACCGGGGAGCTGTTTTTT. This codes for CASSLGLAGANTGELFF. Complete variable domain (other parts from reference TRBV11-2 and TRBJ2-2): EAGVAQSPRYKIIEKRQSVAFWCNPISGHATLYWYQQILGQGPKLLIQFQNNGVVDDSQLPKDRFSAERLKGVDSTLKIQPAKLEDSAVYLCASSLGLAGANTGELFFGEGSRLTVL.

This rearrangement joins TRBV27 to TRBJ1-2; D not resolved. Germline CDR1 reads MNHEY; CDR2 reads SMNVEV (reference sequence). CDR3 length equals 14 residues. Trimming shortened V by 6 bases and J by 8 bases, and 19 bases separated the two germline ends. The DNA of the CDR3 is TGTGCCAGCAGCCGAAACAGCGTGGGTAAAGGCTACACCTTC. It specifies CASSRNSVGKGYTF.

V and J are TRBV2 and TRBJ1-2; D remains ambiguous. With 4 bases removed from V and 6 bases from J, the gap between germline ends came to 12 bases. This CDR3 spans 13 amino acids. Germline V gene data show CDR1 as SNHLY and CDR2 as FYNNEI. The CDR3, as DNA: TGTGCCAGCAGTGTATTGGTGTGGGATGGCTACACCTTC. This encodes CASSVLVWDGYTF.

V usage is TRBV30 and J usage is TRBJ1-1; 7 positions agree with TRBD1. This CDR3 has 13 residues. Germline V gives CDR1 GTSNPN, CDR2 SVGIG (reference sequence). With V trimmed by 5 bases and J by 2 bases, 5 bases remained unmatched. CDR3 sequence: CAWVGQINTEAFF. Written as DNA, the CDR3 is TGTGCCTGGGTGGGACAGATAAACACTGAAGCTTTCTTT. Full variable domain (remainder filled in from reference TRBV30 and TRBJ1-1): SQTIHQWPATLVQPVGSPLSLECTVEGTSNPNLYWYRQAAGRGLQLLFYSVGIGQISSEVPQNLSASRPQDRQFILSSKKLLLSDSGFYLCAWVGQINTEAFFGQGTRLTVV.

The V call is TRBV5-6, the J call TRBJ2-5, with TRBD2 identical over 12 bases. This CDR3 contains 16 residues. The ends lost 0 bases at V and 4 bases at J; junction bases unmatched: 4. Per the germline V gene, CDR1 is SGHDT and CDR2 is YYEEEE. The CDR3 protein is CASSLETSGRGETQYF. CDR3 coding DNA: TGTGCCAGCAGCTTGGAGACTAGCGGGAGAGGAGAGACCCAGTACTTC. Combining the CDR3 with reference TRBV5-6 and TRBJ2-5 gives the whole variable domain DAGVTQSPTHLIKTRGQQVTLRCSPKSGHDTVSWYQQALGQGPQFIFQYYEEEERQRGNFPDRFSGHQFPNYSSELNVNALLLGDSALYLCASSLETSGRGETQYFGPGTRLLVL.

CDR3 nucleotide sequence: TGTGCCAGTAGTAAGCCCGGACAGGACAGATCTGGCTACACCTTC. As protein: CASSKPGQDRSGYTF. The chain recombines TRBV19 with TRBJ1-2, with 7 bases aligning to TRBD1. CDR3 length equals 15 residues. V shed 4 bases and J 7 bases; nucleotides not matched to a gene: 12. Germline-derived CDR1 and CDR2 are LNHDA and SQIVND (reference sequence).

The chain uses TRBV7-3 and TRBJ2-5; 10 nucleotides align to TRBD2. This CDR3 comprises 15 residues. V gave up 5 bases and J gave up 3 bases; unmatched junction bases: 6. The germline gives CDR1 SGHTA, CDR2 FQGTGA. CDR3 sequence: CASSRLGTSEETQYF. The DNA for the CDR3 is TGTGCCAGCAGCCGACTAGGGACTAGCGAAGAGACCCAGTACTTC.

Written as DNA, the CDR3 is TGTGCTAGTGGTTTGGGCACCTCTAGCACAGATACGCAGTATTTT. Its translation is CASGLGTSSTDTQYF. The chain couples TRBV12-5 to TRBJ2-3; no clear D. With 1 base removed from V and 0 bases from J, the gap between germline ends came to 8 bases. CDR1 and CDR2 from the germline V gene are LGHNT and FRNRAP. This CDR3 has 15 residues.

This clone was counted between two and nine times. Other DNA variants within this sample encode the same CDR3. This chain uses TRBV5-8 with TRBJ1-1; D unclear. The CDR3 loop spans 13 amino acids. The germline gives CDR1 SGHTS, CDR2 YDEGEE. Trimming removed 0 bases at V and 4 bases at J, with 7 bases between. The chain's CDR3 is CASSLAAGTEAFF. CDR3 nucleotides: TGTGCCAGCAGCTTGGCGGCAGGCACTGAAGCTTTCTTT.

The rearrangement joins TRBV19 to TRBJ2-3, with a tentative D call TRBD1 (5 bases). Trimming left V 4 bases short and J 3 bases short, with 8 bases between. CDR3 size: 13 residues. The germline V gene encodes CDR1 LNHDA and CDR2 SQIVND (reference sequence). The CDR3 reads CASSRQITDTQYF. CDR3 coding DNA: TGTGCCAGTAGTAGACAGATTACAGATACGCAGTATTTT. Drawing the rest from reference TRBV19 and TRBJ2-3, the complete variable domain is DGGITQSPKYLFRKEGQNVTLSCEQNLNHDAMYWYRQDPGQGLRLIYYSQIVNDFQKGDIAEGYSVSREKKESFPLTVTSAQKNPTAFYLCASSRQITDTQYFGPGTRLTVL.

V is TRBV4-2 and J is TRBJ1-3; no clear D. V was clipped by 0 bases and J by 4 bases, with 4 bases between them. CDR3 length equals 13 residues. Germline CDR1 reads LGHNA; CDR2 reads YNFKEQ. The CDR3 DNA reads TGTGCCAGCAGCCAAGACCCCGGAAACACCATATATTTT. This encodes CASSQDPGNTIYF.

The rearrangement joins TRBV5-4 to TRBJ2-7; 10 nucleotides match TRBD2. From germline, CDR1 is SGHNT and CDR2 YYREEE (reference sequence). The length of the CDR3 is 15 residues. After removal of 5 bases from V and 0 bases from J, the junction contained 5 bases not matched to a gene. The CDR3 DNA reads TGTGCCAGCAGTCCCGGGACTAGCGACTCCTACGAGCAGTACTTC. Its translation is CASSPGTSDSYEQYF.

The chain has TRBV11-3 and TRBJ2-3; D is ambiguous. The CDR3 totals 16 residues. Trimming left V 1 base short and J 0 bases short, with 11 bases between. The V gene's germline CDR1 is SGHNT and CDR2 YENEEA. The CDR3, as DNA: TGTGCCAGCAGCTTAGGTGGGCCTAGTAGCACAGATACGCAGTATTTT. Translation gives CASSLGGPSSTDTQYF.